This TCR beta chain was documented in a study of cytomegalovirus exposure and HLA in healthy donors. Study-level results: Researchers counted about 150 TCR beta chains as cytomegalovirus-associated. First-cohort TCR clusters were later found to tend to co-occur in the 90 to 150 validation repertoires. In vitro testing confirmed three CMV-associated chains as specific for CMV antigens.

Here immunoSEQ multiplex PCR was the method, and the copy in TCRdb shows in-frame clones only, minus some. The sample has around 200,000 clones; 80% to 90% are singletons. The V end was cut by 1 base, the J end by 4 bases, with 11 bases between. This CDR3 has 14 amino acids. Germline V gives CDR1 SGHDT, CDR2 YYEEEE. Comments on this clone: The antigen remains undetermined.

This sequence was found in a woman aged 25-40 years in good health and CMV-seronegative. Sample: PBMCs. This chain uses TRBV5-6 with TRBJ1-2, with a possible D match to TRBD1 (5 bases). In nucleotides, the CDR3 is TGTGCCAGCAGCTTGCAGGGAAAGGGCTATGGCTACACCTTC. This translates into CASSLQGKGYGYTF. Full variable domain (outside the CDR3, taken from reference TRBV5-6 and TRBJ1-2): DAGVTQSPTHLIKTRGQQVTLRCSPKSGHDTVSWYQQALGQGPQFIFQYYEEEERQRGNFPDRFSGHQFPNYSSELNVNALLLGDSALYLCASSLQGKGYGYTFGSGTRLTVV.